Sequencing of this T cell receptor (beta chain) was carried out in a study of blood T cell repertoires in COVID-19. Study context: PBMCs, B-cell-depleted T cells, or T cells provided the cDNA or gDNA that made up the material.

The CDR3 length is 15 residues. After removal of 5 bases from V and 5 bases from J, the junction contained 7 bases not matched to a gene. Germline CDR1 reads MNHEY; CDR2 reads SVGAGI. Repertoires were generated with immunoSEQ multiplex PCR, while TCRdb's copy carries only in-frame clones and drops some. The data contain fewer than 300,000 clones, under 90% of them singletons. V usage is TRBV6-5 and J usage is TRBJ2-5; TRBD2 matches at 11 bases. The specimen was peripheral blood. This sequence originates from a woman aged 45-59 years who had recovered from COVID-19. As DNA, the CDR3 is TGTGCCAGCAGTCAACTAGCGGGGGAGTGGGAGACCCAGTACTTC. Translated: CASSQLAGEWETQYF.